The clone carrying this T cell receptor (beta chain) was recorded only once. Sequenced by immunoSEQ multiplex PCR; TCRdb stores in-frame clones only, minus some. Of 60,000 to 95,000 clones listed, around 91% are singletons. The V end lost 0 bases, the J end lost 4 bases, and 10 bases lay between the germline ends. Germline-derived CDR1 and CDR2 are SGDLS and YYNGEE. CDR3 length equals 14 residues. This sample was included in a study of technical replicates of blood from several donors. The receptor was derived from a human donor in good health. Some clones in this sample may be carry-over from other donors' samples. V gene TRBV9 combines with J gene TRBJ1-1; unclear D gene. Sequencing was done on a sample of T cells isolated from PBMCs. This CDR3 is CASSVDPIGTEAFF. DNA of the CDR3: TGTGCCAGCAGCGTAGACCCAATCGGCACTGAAGCTTTCTTT.